Sequencing of this T cell receptor (beta chain) was carried out in a study of beta chain features in type 1 diabetes. Reverse transcribing all isolated RNA meant expressed TCRB transcripts were sequenced. TCRdb's copy holds only in-frame clones and misses some; the assay was immunoSEQ multiplex PCR. The sample shows 500,000 to 700,000 clones, about 16% of them seen only once. This clone was seen a handful of times. The CDR3 covers 13 residues. Trimming removed 5 bases at V and 3 bases at J, with 11 bases between. The germline gives CDR1 SGHAT, CDR2 FQNNGV. The J gene is TRBJ2-7, the V gene TRBV11-2; D possibly corresponds to TRBD1 (5 bases). The TCR sequence derives from a man younger than 30 in good health. Sequenced: naive CD4+ T cells from blood. CDR3 DNA sequence: TGTGCCAGCAGCAGACAGAGGCTCTACGAGCAGTACTTC. Protein sequence: CASSRQRLYEQYF.